This passage covers 21 T cell receptor beta chains from one sample sequenced in a study of CD8 T cells in ankylosing spondylitis. Their specific antigens are unknown. TCRdb independently ran MiXCR on the 5' RACE reads; one entry per CDR3 protein. The sample holds about 220,000 distinct CDR3 sequences, 7.3% seen once. Study-wide results and caveats: The study identified a TCR beta motif of 7 or 8 highly homologous variants that appeared characteristic of ankylosing spondylitis blood.

The sequencing sample was made of blood, either unsorted or a sorted T cell fraction (not recorded which). These receptor sequences come from a male donor with ankylosing spondylitis.

This clonotype appeared many times. The chain has TRBV20-1 and TRBJ1-4; tentative D call: TRBD1 (5 bases). Deletions cut 5 bases from V and 5 bases from J, with 24 bases between. This CDR3 is built from 17 residues. Germline lookup yields CDR1 DFQATT and CDR2 SNEGSKA (reference sequence). The CDR3, as DNA: TGCAGTGCTTCCCTACGGGGGGTTGAATTGATGAATGAAAAACTGTTTTTT. Encoded protein: CSASLRGVELMNEKLFF.

The CDR3 sequence: CASSRLAASYEQYF. CDR3 DNA sequence: TGTGCCAGCAGTCGACTAGCGGCTTCCTACGAGCAGTACTTC. The V call is TRBV6-2 or TRBV6-3, the J call TRBJ2-7; 9 bases fit TRBD2. The CDR3 extends over 14 amino acids. CDR1 and CDR2 (germline): MNHEY, SVGEGT. After removal of 5 bases from V and 1 base from J, the junction contained 3 bases not matched to a gene.

Many counts were recorded for this clonotype. The V call is TRBV7-7, the J call TRBJ2-7, with 7 positions matching TRBD1. This CDR3 has 12 residues. Germline CDR1 and CDR2: SSHAT and FNYEAQ (reference sequence). CDR3 nucleotide sequence: TGTGCTAAAGGGGACAGCTTCTACGAGCAGTACTTC. It specifies CAKGDSFYEQYF.

In its sample, this clonotype was seen many times. The DNA of the CDR3 is TGTGCCAGCAGCTACAAGGGAGGGACAGCCAATTCACCCCTCCACTTT. It yields the protein CASSYKGGTANSPLHF. This sequence joins TRBV5-6 and TRBJ1-6, with TRBD1 matching over 7 bases. Germline values: CDR1 SGHDT, CDR2 YYEEEE. Unmatched junction bases numbered 10, after V lost 3 bases and J lost 7 bases. The CDR3 is made up of 16 amino acids.

The chain carries TRBV18 and TRBJ2-7; D unclear. Looked up from germline, CDR1 is KGHSH and CDR2 is LQKENI. V shed 8 bases and J shed 5 bases, with 22 bases lying between them. CDR3 length: 15 amino acids. This chain's CDR3 is CASPRYPYSYDEQYF. CDR3 nucleotide sequence: TGTGCCAGCCCCAGGTACCCCTACTCCTACGACGAGCAGTACTTC.

This clonotype was seen ten or more times. This chain joins TRBV12-3 or TRBV12-4 and TRBJ2-3; no definite D call. The CDR3 totals 13 residues. Deletions cut 2 bases from V and 6 bases from J, with 9 bases between. The CDR3 DNA reads as TGTGCCAGCAGTTTACTACGGCTGGATACGCAGTATTTT. Translation: CASSLLRLDTQYF.

In its sample, this clonotype was seen many times. The rearrangement uses TRBV27 and TRBJ2-7; 9 positions match TRBD1. Unmatched junction bases numbered 11, after V lost 6 bases and J lost 5 bases. This CDR3 is built from 15 residues. Germline values: CDR1 MNHEY, CDR2 SMNVEV (reference sequence). CDR3 nucleotide sequence: TGTGCCAGCAGCTCTCCGGGACAGGGTTTCAACGAGCAGTACTTC. Translated, it gives CASSSPGQGFNEQYF.

This clonotype has at least ten counts. The gene calls are TRBV4-3 and TRBJ2-7, with 7 bases lining up with TRBD1. V lost 2 bases to trimming and J lost 3 bases; unmatched junction nucleotides: 1. Looked up from germline, CDR1 is LGHNA and CDR2 is YSLEER. This CDR3 region has 13 residues. Here the CDR3 DNA reads TGCGCCAGCAGCCAAAACAGGGGCTACGAGCAGTACTTC. Protein sequence: CASSQNRGYEQYF.

The table lists this clonotype with many counts. The chain is built from TRBV4-2 and TRBJ1-3, with D hard to call. V was pared by 0 bases and J by 8 bases, with 8 bases between. This CDR3 region has 13 residues. The germline CDR1 and CDR2 sequences are LGHNA and YNFKEQ. The CDR3 sequence: CASSQDPIDTIYF. As DNA, the CDR3 is TGTGCCAGCAGCCAAGACCCGATTGACACCATATATTTT.

Many counts were recorded for this clonotype. The chain recombines TRBV12-3 or TRBV12-4 with TRBJ1-1; no clear D. The CDR3 loop spans 14 amino acids. Trimming shortened V by 2 bases and J by 1 base, and 8 bases separated the two germline ends. The CDR3 region has the DNA TGTGCCAGCAGTTTATTTCCGGGGAACACTGAAGCTTTCTTT. It codes for CASSLFPGNTEAFF.

This clonotype was seen many times. This chain joins TRBV5-1 and TRBJ2-7; D perhaps matches TRBD2 (6 bases). The CDR3 runs 15 residues. With 1 base removed from V and 2 bases from J, the gap between germline ends came to 13 bases. The germline V gene encodes CDR1 SGHRS and CDR2 YFSETQ. The CDR3 protein is CASSLRAGFTYEQYF. In DNA, the CDR3 is TGCGCCAGCAGCTTGCGGGCGGGATTTACCTACGAGCAGTACTTC. The full variable domain, rest sourced from reference TRBV5-1 and TRBJ2-7, is KAGVTQTPRYLIKTRGQQVTLSCSPISGHRSVSWYQQTPGQGLQFLFEYFSETQRNKGNFPGRFSGRQFSNSRSEMNVSTLELGDSALYLCASSLRAGFTYEQYFGPGTRLTVT.

This clonotype was observed at least ten times. This sequence joins TRBV6-2 or TRBV6-3 and TRBJ2-1; possibly TRBD2 for D (5 bases). From germline, CDR1 is MNHEY and CDR2 SVGEGT. Trimming left V 5 bases short and J 10 bases short, with 12 bases between. The CDR3 spans 12 residues. DNA for the CDR3: TGTGCCAGCAGTGGAGGTCCCCAGGAGCAGTTCTTC. The encoded protein is CASSGGPQEQFF.

This clonotype was observed many times. This chain joins TRBV3-1 and TRBJ1-1; TRBD1 agrees at 10 bases. Germline CDR1 reads LGHDT; CDR2 reads YNNKEL (reference sequence). The CDR3 is 15 residues long. J was trimmed by 3 bases and V by 0 bases; bases with no gene match: 1. The CDR3 sequence is CASSQEGQGDTEAFF. Written as DNA, the CDR3 is TGTGCCAGCAGCCAAGAAGGACAGGGGGACACTGAAGCTTTCTTT.

Many counts were recorded for this clonotype. The chain couples TRBV28 to TRBJ2-4, with D maybe TRBD1 (5 bases). The length of the CDR3 is 13 residues. Trimming removed 4 bases at V and 13 bases at J, with 17 bases between. Germline lookup yields CDR1 MDHEN and CDR2 SYDVKM. Here the CDR3 reads CASSSGLGRAQYF. For the CDR3, the DNA is TGTGCCAGCAGTTCTGGGTTGGGCAGGGCACAGTACTTC. The full variable domain, its missing parts supplied by reference TRBV28 and TRBJ2-4, is DVKVTQSSRYLVKRTGEKVFLECVQDMDHENMFWYRQDPGLGLRLIYFSYDVKMKEKGDIPEGYSVSREKKERFSLILESASTNQTSMYLCASSSGLGRAQYFGAGTRLSVL.

This clonotype came up a few times. Because the CDR3's place on the DNA is in doubt, the DNA is left out and the CDR3 is given as listed by TCRdb. J is TRBJ2-2 and V is TRBV15. The CDR3 contains 13 residues when both ends are counted. In germline, CDR1 is LNHNV, CDR2 YYDKDF (reference sequence). The CDR3 here is CATVTETGELFFF.

This clonotype has at least ten counts. This chain joins TRBV20-1 and TRBJ2-2; possibly TRBD1 or TRBD2 for D (5 bases each). Germline CDR1 and CDR2: DFQATT and SNEGSKA (reference sequence). Trimming left V 1 base short and J 4 bases short, with 13 bases between. The CDR3 contains 15 residues. Here the CDR3 reads CSARARGKLTGELFF. CDR3 nucleotides: TGCAGTGCTAGAGCGAGGGGAAAACTCACCGGGGAGCTGTTTTTT.

This clonotype occurred many times. The CDR3 DNA sequence: TGCGCCAGCAGTCTGGGACCGCAAGAGACCCAGTACTTC. Amino acids: CASSLGPQETQYF. The chain links TRBV23-1 to TRBJ2-5; D assignment may be TRBD1 or TRBD2 (5 bases each). TRBV23-1 is marked as an open reading frame, function uncertain. The CDR3 spans 13 residues. V lost 4 bases, J lost 2 bases, and 8 bases lay in between.

This clonotype was observed many times. The rearrangement uses TRBV18 and TRBJ2-1; TRBD2 aligns across 7 bases. Looked up from germline, CDR1 is KGHSH and CDR2 is LQKENI. The CDR3 covers 15 residues. The J segment lost 15 bases and the V segment lost 2 bases, leaving 16 bases of the junction unmatched. CDR3 DNA: TGTGCCAGCTCACCAAGGGCTAGCGGCCGGGATCGGTTGTTCTTC. This gives the protein CASSPRASGRDRLFF. Based on the CDR3 plus reference TRBV18 and TRBJ2-1, the full variable domain is NAGVMQNPRHLVRRRGQEARLRCSPMKGHSHVYWYRQLPEEGLKFMVYLQKENIIDESGMPKERFSAEFPKEGPSILRIQQVVRGDSAAYFCASSPRASGRDRLFFGPGTRLTVL.

The V call is TRBV27, the J call TRBJ2-7; D possibly matches TRBD1 or TRBD2 (5 bases each). Per the germline V gene, CDR1 is MNHEY and CDR2 is SMNVEV (reference sequence). V was cut by 4 bases and J by 2 bases, with 12 bases left in between. The CDR3 runs to 14 residues. The CDR3 loop reads CASSWGRNAYEQYF. CDR3 bases: TGTGCCAGCAGTTGGGGACGGAATGCCTACGAGCAGTACTTC.

At least ten counts were recorded for this clonotype. The chain employs TRBV7-9 and TRBJ1-5; maybe TRBD1 (6 bases). Per the germline V gene, CDR1 is SEHNR and CDR2 is FQNEAQ (reference sequence). The V end lost 0 bases, the J end lost 6 bases, and 18 bases lay between the germline ends. The CDR3 consists of 17 residues. CDR3 sequence: CASSLASVTGLSQPQHF. In DNA form, the CDR3 reads TGTGCCAGCAGCTTAGCCTCAGTGACAGGATTGAGTCAGCCCCAGCATTTT.

The chain has TRBV27 and TRBJ2-3; D tentatively fits TRBD1 or TRBD2 (7 bases each). The CDR3 has 20 amino acids. Trimming left V 3 bases short and J 6 bases short, with 31 bases between. Germline V gene lookup returns CDR1 MNHEY and CDR2 SMNVEV (reference sequence). The CDR3: CASSFPGGIENGGPFDTQYF. CDR3 DNA sequence: TGTGCCAGCAGTTTTCCAGGGGGAATTGAGAACGGGGGGCCCTTCGATACGCAGTATTTT.